This T cell receptor (beta chain) was observed in a study of cytomegalovirus exposure and HLA in healthy donors. The CDR3 length is 15 residues. In germline, CDR1 is GTSNPN, CDR2 SVGIG (reference sequence). V shed 3 bases and J shed 2 bases, with 16 bases lying between them. With 60 Vbeta and 13 Jbeta primers, the PCR was carried out. Method: immunoSEQ multiplex PCR; TCRdb's copy keeps in-frame clones and lacks some. The sample contains 120,000 or so clones, 65% to 80% of which appear only once. Study-wide results and caveats: In a later analysis, productive TCRs from donors in an Asian-associated ancestry cluster reportedly carried fewer N-insertions than the cohort mean. Some V segments, including TRBV6-2 and TRBV6-3, were excluded as indistinguishable. According to a later analysis, most TCR beta chains associated with CMV appeared HLA-restricted. Sequencing depth roughly uniform across donors was assumed in presence/absence analyses.

A note on this clone: Its antigen is as yet unknown.

The source is a young man in good health and CMV-seronegative. Sequenced sample: PBMCs. This chain links TRBV30 with TRBJ1-2; weak D call: TRBD1 (5 bases). CDR3 residues: CAWSPGGSRNYGYTF. In DNA, the CDR3 is TGTGCCTGGAGCCCGGGGGGAAGTCGGAACTATGGCTACACCTTC.